The clone carrying this T cell receptor (beta chain) has a count of ten or more. This CDR3 has 15 amino acids. Looked up from germline, CDR1 is SGHTA and CDR2 is FQGTGA. Trimming removed 0 bases at V and 0 bases at J, with 7 bases between. Exclusion criteria comprised uncontrolled infection, other autoimmune disease, pregnancy or lactation. This entry comes from a study of T cells in Graves' hyperthyroidism and ophthalmopathy. TCR beta CDR3 regions were amplified from RNA transcripts. The TCR CDR3 was amplified in a first-round RT-PCR using the HTBI primer set. TCRdb recomputed calls from the multiplex PCR reads with MiXCR, one row per CDR3 protein. The profile shows approximately 300,000 distinct CDR3 sequences, around a sixth of them singletons.

What was sequenced was blood. The chain couples TRBV7-3 to TRBJ2-3, with unresolved D. This TCR derives from a man aged 25 to 40 with Graves' hyperthyroidism. The CDR3: CASSLTPDSTDTQYF. CDR3 DNA: TGTGCCAGCAGCTTAACACCGGATAGCACAGATACGCAGTATTTT.